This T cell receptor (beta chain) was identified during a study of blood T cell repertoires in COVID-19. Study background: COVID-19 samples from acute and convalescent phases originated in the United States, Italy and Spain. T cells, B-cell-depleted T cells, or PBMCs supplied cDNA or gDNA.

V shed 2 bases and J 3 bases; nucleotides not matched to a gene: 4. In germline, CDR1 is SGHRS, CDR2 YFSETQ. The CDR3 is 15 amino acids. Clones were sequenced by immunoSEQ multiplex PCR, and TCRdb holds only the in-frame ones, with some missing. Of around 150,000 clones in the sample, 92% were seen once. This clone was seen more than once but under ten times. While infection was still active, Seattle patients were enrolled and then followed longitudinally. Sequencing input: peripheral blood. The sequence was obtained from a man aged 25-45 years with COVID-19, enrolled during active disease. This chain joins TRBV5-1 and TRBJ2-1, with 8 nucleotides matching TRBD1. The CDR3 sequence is CASSLWTGLYNEQFF. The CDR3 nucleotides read TGCGCCAGCAGCTTATGGACAGGGCTCTACAATGAGCAGTTCTTC. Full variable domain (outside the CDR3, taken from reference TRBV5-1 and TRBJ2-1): KAGVTQTPRYLIKTRGQQVTLSCSPISGHRSVSWYQQTPGQGLQFLFEYFSETQRNKGNFPGRFSGRQFSNSRSEMNVSTLELGDSALYLCASSLWTGLYNEQFFGPGTRLTVL.